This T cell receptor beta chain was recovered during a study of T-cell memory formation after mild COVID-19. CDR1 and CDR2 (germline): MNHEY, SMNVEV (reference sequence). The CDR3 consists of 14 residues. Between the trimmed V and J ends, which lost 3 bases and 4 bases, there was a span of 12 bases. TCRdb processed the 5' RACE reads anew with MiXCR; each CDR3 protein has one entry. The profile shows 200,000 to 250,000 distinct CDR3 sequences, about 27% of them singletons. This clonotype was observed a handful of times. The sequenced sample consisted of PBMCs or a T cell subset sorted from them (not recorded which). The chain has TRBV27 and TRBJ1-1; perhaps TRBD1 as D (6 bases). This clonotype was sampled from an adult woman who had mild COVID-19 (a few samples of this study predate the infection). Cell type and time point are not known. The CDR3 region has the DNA TGTGCCAGCAGTTTTAATCAGGGGAGCACTGAAGCTTTCTTT. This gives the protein CASSFNQGSTEAFF.